The 27 T cell receptor beta chains in this list originate from one sample, sequenced in a study of blood T cell repertoires in COVID-19 (dated by TCRdb to the early 2020s). The library was prepared using the immunoSEQ multiplex PCR assay. The clones in this table, taken by TCRdb from immuneACCESS, are in-frame only. Not every clone is retained; where verified, under half of the shortfall comes from an unresolved V gene, and the cause of the rest is unknown. The sample table holds fewer than 300,000 clones, of which roughly 87% were seen once. The ten largest clones capture approximately 0.8% of the sample. Material: peripheral blood. The receptors stem from a woman in her twenties or thirties with acute or convalescent COVID-19.

Written as DNA, the CDR3 is TGTGCCAGCAGTTATTTTGGGGGCGGTGCAGATACGCAGTATTTT. Translating it yields CASSYFGGGADTQYF. The gene calls are TRBV6-2 or TRBV6-3 and TRBJ2-3; perhaps TRBD1 as D (6 bases). V lost 3 bases and J lost 4, with 14 bases in between. Germline lookup yields CDR1 MNHEY and CDR2 SVGEGT. The CDR3 covers 15 residues.

The chain couples TRBV10-3 to TRBJ2-1, with 8 nucleotides matching TRBD2. Per the germline V gene, CDR1 is ENHRY and CDR2 is SYGVKD. V shed 6 bases, J shed 6 bases, and the junction held 10 bases outside the gene matches. This CDR3 spans 15 amino acids. CDR3 sequence: CAISLRAGAGNEQFF. CDR3 coding DNA: TGTGCCATCAGCCTAAGAGCGGGAGCGGGCAATGAGCAGTTCTTC.

A few counts support this clone. The rearrangement uses TRBV20-1 and TRBJ2-7; 8 positions match TRBD1. Per the germline V gene, CDR1 is DFQATT and CDR2 is SNEGSKA (reference sequence). J lost 3 bases, V lost 3 bases, and 4 bases had no gene match. This CDR3 is built from 13 residues. The CDR3 coding sequence is TGCAGTGCTAGTCCAGGGGGCGTCTACGAGCAGTACTTC. Translated: CSASPGGVYEQYF.

The rearrangement links TRBV30 to TRBJ2-5, with D possibly TRBD2 on 5 matching bases. The V end was cut by 3 bases, the J end by 2 bases, with 16 bases between. This CDR3 is built from 15 residues. CDR1 is GTSNPN and CDR2 is SVGIG in the germline V gene (reference sequence). The CDR3 DNA reads as TGTGCCTGGAGCTCGGTTGTGGGAGCTCAAGAGACCCAGTACTTC. This encodes CAWSSVVGAQETQYF.

The chain has TRBV6-2 or TRBV6-3 and TRBJ2-5; a possible D gene is TRBD2 (5 bases). The CDR3 is 14 amino acids. From germline, CDR1 is MNHEY and CDR2 SVGEGT. The ends were cut back, 0 bases at V and 2 bases at J, with 7 bases in the middle. The CDR3 DNA reads TGTGCCAGCAGTTACTCGAGGGTACAAGAGACCCAGTACTTC. Encoded protein: CASSYSRVQETQYF.

This clone was counted only a few times. This chain links TRBV7-9 with TRBJ2-1; 12 bases match TRBD1. CDR3 length: 14 amino acids. Germline lookup yields CDR1 SEHNR and CDR2 FQNEAQ (reference sequence). The V segment lost 4 bases and the J segment 8 bases; nucleotides outside the gene matches: 3. The CDR3 DNA is TGTGCCAGCAGCTGGGGACAGGGGGCCGATGAGCAGTTCTTC. Protein product: CASSWGQGADEQFF.

This clone was recorded once. The chain joins TRBV9 to TRBJ2-7, with TRBD2 identical over 13 bases. Trimming removed 3 bases from V and 7 bases from J; junction bases left unmatched: 7. The CDR3 sequence is 15 residues long. Germline V gene data show CDR1 as SGDLS and CDR2 as YYNGEE. Here the CDR3 DNA reads TGTGCCAGCAGCGGGACTAGCGGGAGCTCGGGTGAGCAGTACTTC. Translating gives CASSGTSGSSGEQYF. The complete variable domain, with remaining parts taken from reference TRBV9 and TRBJ2-7, reads DSGVTQTPKHLITATGQRVTLRCSPRSGDLSVYWYQQSLDQGLQFLIQYYNGEERAKGNILERFSAQQFPDLHSELNLSSLELGDSALYFCASSGTSGSSGEQYFGPGTRLTVT.

This clone was observed at least ten times. This chain uses TRBV6-5 with TRBJ2-2; TRBD2 aligns across 7 bases. The CDR3 is 16 residues long. Germline V lookup: CDR1 MNHEY, CDR2 SVGAGI. Trimming at V came to 1 base and at J to 2 bases, leaving 4 bases not matched to a gene. The CDR3 region has the DNA TGTGCCAGCAGTTACTTCCCTAGCGGAAACACCGGGGAGCTGTTTTTT. Its translation is CASSYFPSGNTGELFF.

The chain links TRBV3-1 (or the pseudogene TRBV3-2) to TRBJ1-1; tentative D call: TRBD1 (5 bases). The V and J ends lost 2 bases and 4 bases respectively, with 14 bases between them. Germline CDR1 LGHDT, CDR2 YNNKEL (reference sequence). This CDR3 has 15 residues. CDR3 amino acids: CASSQRATGATEAFF. In DNA form, the CDR3 reads TGTGCCAGCAGCCAAAGGGCAACAGGCGCCACTGAAGCTTTCTTT.

This clone turned up a few times. V and J are TRBV7-9 and TRBJ1-2; D unclear. V was clipped by 2 bases and J by 4 bases, with 8 bases between them. Germline lookup yields CDR1 SEHNR and CDR2 FQNEAQ (reference sequence). CDR3 length: 13 amino acids. The DNA of the CDR3 is TGTGCCAGCAGCTTATCGGGTGCCTATGGCTACACCTTC. This sequence encodes CASSLSGAYGYTF.

This clone was seen a single time. The rearrangement links TRBV6-5 to TRBJ2-5, with 8 bases that match TRBD1. The CDR3 totals 14 residues. V lost 6 bases, J lost 1 base, and 4 bases stayed unmatched. Per the germline V gene, CDR1 is MNHEY and CDR2 is SVGAGI. The chain's CDR3 is CASRMGQAQETQYF. The CDR3 DNA sequence: TGTGCCAGCAGAATGGGACAGGCCCAAGAGACCCAGTACTTC.

The chain is built from TRBV14 and TRBJ1-1; 8 positions match TRBD1. CDR3 length: 13 residues. CDR1 and CDR2 (germline): SGHDN, FVKESK. V lost 4 bases to trimming and J lost 7 bases; unmatched junction nucleotides: 5. CDR3 sequence (DNA): TGTGCCAGCAGCCGGACAGGGCGTGTTGAAGCTTTCTTT. Protein: CASSRTGRVEAFF.

The sample holds a few counts of this clone. The rearrangement joins TRBV27 to TRBJ2-1, with a tentative D call TRBD1 (7 bases). CDR1 is MNHEY and CDR2 is SMNVEV in the germline V gene (reference sequence). The CDR3 has 16 amino acids. With 5 bases removed from V and 6 bases from J, the gap between germline ends came to 20 bases. The CDR3 here is CASSTRLGTASNEQFF. The CDR3 DNA follows: TGTGCCAGCAGTACTCGACTAGGGACAGCCAGCAATGAGCAGTTCTTC.

The chain is built from TRBV5-1 and TRBJ1-2, with TRBD1 matching 9 bases. J was trimmed by 3 bases and V by 4 bases; bases with no gene match: 4. The CDR3 totals 14 residues. The germline CDR1 and CDR2 sequences are SGHRS and YFSETQ. The CDR3 is CASSTGTGYYGYTF. The DNA of the CDR3 is TGCGCCAGCAGCACCGGGACAGGGTACTATGGCTACACCTTC. The full variable domain, its missing parts supplied by reference TRBV5-1 and TRBJ1-2, is KAGVTQTPRYLIKTRGQQVTLSCSPISGHRSVSWYQQTPGQGLQFLFEYFSETQRNKGNFPGRFSGRQFSNSRSEMNVSTLELGDSALYLCASSTGTGYYGYTFGSGTRLTVV.

The V call is TRBV9, the J call TRBJ2-3; tentatively, D is TRBD2 (5 bases). The CDR3 sequence is 16 residues long. Per the germline V gene, CDR1 is SGDLS and CDR2 is YYNGEE. With 3 bases removed from V and 4 bases from J, the gap between germline ends came to 18 bases. CDR3 coding DNA: TGTGCCAGCAGCGCCCCCCGGACTGGCGTACCAGATACGCAGTATTTT. Its translation: CASSAPRTGVPDTQYF.

This sequence joins TRBV6-5 and TRBJ1-5; D is undetermined. The CDR3 is 15 residues long. Trimming pared 7 bases from V and 2 bases from J, leaving 15 bases between. Germline CDR1 reads MNHEY; CDR2 reads SVGAGI. The CDR3 reads CASNPTPAGNQPQHF. CDR3 coding DNA: TGTGCCAGCAACCCGACCCCCGCGGGCAATCAGCCCCAGCATTTT.

The chain recombines TRBV15 with TRBJ1-5; weak D call: TRBD1 (6 bases). The CDR3 consists of 19 residues. Per the germline V gene, CDR1 is LNHNV and CDR2 is YYDKDF (reference sequence). The germline V and J ends were trimmed by 2 bases and 0 bases, with 20 bases remaining between them. DNA for the CDR3: TGTGCCACCAGCAGAAAAAAGGAAAAGGACAGATATAGCAATCAGCCCCAGCATTTT. Amino acid sequence: CATSRKKEKDRYSNQPQHF.

The rearrangement uses TRBV7-9 and TRBJ1-4; D is uncertain. The V and J ends lost 4 bases and 8 bases respectively, with 5 bases between them. Germline V lookup: CDR1 SEHNR, CDR2 FQNEAQ (reference sequence). The CDR3 has 11 amino acids. The CDR3 nucleotides read TGTGCCAGCAGCTGGCAGGAAAAACTGTTTTTT. This gives the protein CASSWQEKLFF.

The V gene is TRBV6-2 or TRBV6-3, the J gene TRBJ2-5, with 10 bases matching TRBD1. V shed 6 bases, J shed 5 bases, and the junction held 9 bases outside the gene matches. The CDR3 runs 15 residues. Germline V gives CDR1 MNHEY, CDR2 SVGEGT. CDR3 nucleotides: TGTGCCAGCAGCCCTGGGACAGGGGTTTTGGAGACCCAGTACTTC. As protein: CASSPGTGVLETQYF.

The chain has TRBV5-1 and TRBJ1-1, with TRBD1 identical over 7 bases. The germline CDR1 and CDR2 sequences are SGHRS and YFSETQ. V was clipped by 7 bases and J by 1 base; unmatched bases: 7. The CDR3 is 14 amino acids. CDR3 bases: TGCGCCAGCCATAGGGGGCAGGGGAACACTGAAGCTTTCTTT. Protein: CASHRGQGNTEAFF.

The chain combines TRBV6-5 with TRBJ2-7; TRBD1 is a possible D gene (6 bases). CDR1 MNHEY and CDR2 SVGAGI come from the germline V gene. CDR3 length: 11 residues. Trimming shortened V by 7 bases and J by 9 bases, and 13 bases separated the two germline ends. The CDR3 here is CASTQGFAQYF. The CDR3 nucleotides are TGTGCCAGCACCCAGGGGTTCGCGCAGTACTTC.

This chain connects TRBV29-1 to TRBJ2-7; D possibly corresponds to TRBD2 (6 bases). Germline lookup yields CDR1 SQVTM and CDR2 ANQGSEA. The CDR3 length is 14 residues. With 3 bases removed from V and 1 base from J, the gap between germline ends came to 13 bases. For the CDR3, the DNA is TGCAGCGTTGATCCCAGCGGGCGATCCTACGAGCAGTACTTC. Protein: CSVDPSGRSYEQYF.

The chain recombines TRBV29-1 with TRBJ2-7; 14 nucleotides match TRBD2. Germline V gene sequence: CDR1 SQVTM, CDR2 ANQGSEA. The CDR3 totals 15 residues. Trimming took 6 bases from V and 2 from J; bases not matched to a gene: 6. CDR3 sequence (DNA): TGCAGCGTGGGGACTAGCGGGAGTTCCACCTACGAGCAGTACTTC. Translated: CSVGTSGSSTYEQYF.

The genes are TRBV12-3 or TRBV12-4 and TRBJ2-5, with 8 positions matching TRBD2. This CDR3 is 13 amino acids long. V dropped 3 bases and J dropped 5; count of bases not matched to a gene: 2. The CDR3 DNA reads TGTGCCAGCAGTTTGGGACTAGTTGAGACCCAGTACTTC. Translating it yields CASSLGLVETQYF.

The CDR3, as DNA: TGTGCCAGCACTCTGGGGAGCGCCGGCTACGAGCAGTACTTC. It codes for CASTLGSAGYEQYF. The chain couples TRBV19 to TRBJ2-7, with D maybe TRBD2 (5 bases). The V gene's germline CDR1 is LNHDA and CDR2 SQIVND (reference sequence). Trimming left V 9 bases short and J 3 bases short, with 18 bases between. This CDR3 is built from 14 residues.

The chain joins TRBV30 to TRBJ2-7; tentatively, D is TRBD2 (5 bases). The germline V gene encodes CDR1 GTSNPN and CDR2 SVGIG (reference sequence). The length of the CDR3 is 14 residues. V was clipped by 4 bases and J by 1 base, with 14 bases between them. The CDR3 reads CAWNREELSYEQYF. In DNA form, the CDR3 reads TGTGCCTGGAATCGGGAAGAGCTTTCCTACGAGCAGTACTTC.

This clone appeared a few times. CDR3 DNA sequence: TGTGCCAGTAGTATCCAGGGACAGGGGGCCACCTTAAACACTGAAGCTTTCTTT. Protein product: CASSIQGQGATLNTEAFF. The chain recombines TRBV19 with TRBJ1-1; 12 nucleotides align to TRBD1. V gave up 3 bases and J gave up 2 bases; unmatched junction bases: 10. The CDR3 runs 18 residues. CDR1 and CDR2 (germline): LNHDA, SQIVND (reference sequence).